The subject of this entry is one TCR beta chain. The sample is drawn from a study of human T cells and chemical hapten exposure. Stated time point: patch test 3, about 24 weeks after DPC sensitization. Noted treatment: therapeutic diphenylcyclopropenone sensitization with weekly scalp DPC. Total RNA was isolated from whole blood that had not been fractionated. V was pared by 1 base and J by 0 bases, with 9 bases between. This CDR3 comprises 15 residues. Per the germline V gene, CDR1 is SEHNR and CDR2 is FQNEAQ (reference sequence). From the RACE reads, TCRdb called clonotypes with MiXCR, one entry per CDR3 protein. The sample carries over 55,000 distinct CDR3 sequences, under 15% recorded once.

The sample consisted of whole blood, taken in connection with sensitization to the hapten diphenylcyclopropenone (DPC). This receptor was identified in a young man with alopecia areata. Some clones in this sample may be carry-over from other donors' samples. The chain has TRBV7-9 and TRBJ1-1; D is unresolved. The DNA of the CDR3 is TGTGCCAGCAGCTTAGGTGGACTCATGAACACTGAAGCTTTCTTT. Protein product: CASSLGGLMNTEAFF.